The present TCR beta chain was sequenced within a study of metastatic and nonmetastatic thyroid tumors. The overall study: Repertoires were compared across blood and tumor or nodule tissue from malignant and benign thyroid patients. Overall study results and limits: Versus benign nodules, malignant thyroid tumors reportedly had significantly higher TCR beta diversity, in blood and tumor.

No treatment of any kind had been given to any patient before thyroid surgery. Per the study methods: Differences in CDR3 between clinicopathological groups were drawn on to build a classifier intended to discriminate distant-metastatic papillary thyroid cancer patients. Through MiXCR, TCRdb re-clonotyped the PCR reads. TCRdb assigned the V and J calls; the authors' analysis was not used. The top ten clones hold about 3.3% of a sample with some 19,000 clones, 20% to 30% of them seen once. This clone occurred a few times. The target antigen is unknown. This specimen includes other DNA sequences encoding the same CDR3. The origin of this receptor is a male donor with papillary thyroid cancer or a benign thyroid nodule (not recorded which). Some clones in this sample may be carry-over from other donors' samples. The sequenced sample consisted of blood.

Written as DNA, the CDR3 is TGCAGTGCTAGAGATCCCTCTAGCGGTAGGGCGGGCGGGGAGCTGTTTTTT. Translation gives CSARDPSSGRAGGELFF. This sequence joins TRBV20-1 and TRBJ2-2, with 7 bases that match TRBD2. The CDR3 covers 17 residues. Losses at the gene ends were 0 bases for V and 7 bases for J; bases not matched to a gene: 14. The V gene's germline CDR1 is DFQATT and CDR2 SNEGSKA (reference sequence).